These 10 T cell receptor beta chains were sequenced from one sample in a study of cytomegalovirus exposure and HLA in healthy donors. Primers included in the PCR were 60 Vbeta and 13 Jbeta primers. Assay used: immunoSEQ multiplex PCR; TCRdb lists only in-frame clones, some missing. The sample includes about 130,000 clones. The material sequenced was PBMCs. These receptors were obtained from a man younger than 35 in good health and CMV-seronegative.

The J gene is TRBJ2-5, the V gene TRBV27; a possible D gene is TRBD2 (6 bases). The CDR3 length is 12 residues. The germline V gene encodes CDR1 MNHEY and CDR2 SMNVEV (reference sequence). Trimming took 4 bases from V and 5 from J, leaving 8 bases between them. This chain's CDR3 is CASSYGGETQYF. CDR3 in DNA: TGTGCCAGCAGTTATGGGGGGGAGACCCAGTACTTC.

The CDR3 nucleotides are TGTGCCTGGAGCCACACAGGGGCCCCGAACTTCTTT. Translating it yields CAWSHTGAPNFF. The rearrangement uses TRBV30 and TRBJ1-1; 7 positions agree with TRBD1. V trimming: 3 bases; J trimming: 14 bases; junction bases outside the gene matches: 12. Germline lookup yields CDR1 GTSNPN and CDR2 SVGIG (reference sequence). This CDR3 contains 12 residues.

V is TRBV7-9 and J is TRBJ2-7; D not certain. Germline CDR1 SEHNR, CDR2 FQNEAQ (reference sequence). V lost 1 base and J 9 bases, leaving 13 bases between the germline ends. This CDR3 is 13 amino acids long. The CDR3 is CASSLEQPLGQYF. The CDR3 DNA follows: TGTGCCAGCAGCTTAGAACAGCCCCTGGGGCAGTACTTC.

About this clone: Sequence at one end of the junction differs from germline and may be a read error. The chain employs TRBV6-6 and TRBJ1-2, with TRBD1 matching 9 bases. The CDR3 loop spans 11 amino acids. Germline V gene lookup returns CDR1 MNHNY and CDR2 SVGAGI (reference sequence). CDR3 protein: CASSSPGQGSF. CDR3 in DNA: TGTGCCAGCAGCTCTCCGGGACAGGGTTCCTTC.

V usage is TRBV10-3 and J usage is TRBJ2-7; 7 bases are a match to TRBD2. The CDR3 totals 13 residues. V was pared by 3 bases and J by 4 bases, with 3 bases of the junction left unmatched. Germline CDR1 ENHRY, CDR2 SYGVKD. This chain's CDR3 is CAISDPGGYEQYF. The CDR3 coding sequence is TGTGCCATCAGTGACCCGGGGGGATACGAGCAGTACTTC.

V usage is TRBV15 and J usage is TRBJ2-7; possibly TRBD1 for D (5 bases). V was clipped by 2 bases and J by 6 bases, with 11 bases between them. Per germline, CDR1 LNHNV and CDR2 YYDKDF (reference sequence). The CDR3 loop spans 13 amino acids. The CDR3 sequence: CATSRQGGSEQYF. The CDR3 bases are TGTGCCACCAGCAGACAGGGTGGTAGCGAGCAGTACTTC.

The genes are TRBV27 and TRBJ2-1; the D gene is possibly TRBD2 (5 bases). CDR3 size: 13 residues. The germline V gene encodes CDR1 MNHEY and CDR2 SMNVEV (reference sequence). Trimming took off 5 bases at V and 7 bases at J, with 12 bases between the two ends. CDR3 in amino acids: CASSNPGSNEQFF. The CDR3 nucleotides read TGTGCCAGCAGTAATCCGGGGTCAAATGAGCAGTTCTTC.

The CDR3 loop reads CSVAGGPNYEQYF. CDR3 DNA sequence: TGCAGCGTAGCGGGAGGGCCCAACTACGAGCAGTACTTC. The V gene is TRBV29-1, the J gene TRBJ2-7; 10 bases fit TRBD2. The CDR3 spans 13 residues. With V trimmed by 6 bases and J by 3 bases, 5 bases remained unmatched. CDR1 is SQVTM, CDR2 ANQGSEA, per germline.

For the CDR3, the DNA is TGCGCCAGCAGTCTGGACAGGGGGAGCAATCAGCCCCAGCATTTT. It specifies CASSLDRGSNQPQHF. The chain employs TRBV5-1 and TRBJ1-5, with 10 bases lining up with TRBD1. Germline V gives CDR1 SGHRS, CDR2 YFSETQ. V lost 5 bases, J lost 1 base, and 3 bases stayed unmatched. CDR3 length equals 15 residues.

The chain joins TRBV2 to TRBJ2-3, with 8 bases identical to TRBD2. Germline V gene data show CDR1 as SNHLY and CDR2 as FYNNEI. The CDR3 runs 14 residues. The V segment lost 5 bases and the J segment 5 bases; nucleotides outside the gene matches: 6. CDR3 DNA: TGTGCCAGCAGTTATTCTAGCGGGTTAGATACGCAGTATTTT. Translated, it gives CASSYSSGLDTQYF.